This note documents a single TCR beta chain sequence. The antigen is unknown. CDR1 SGDLS and CDR2 YYNGEE come from the germline V gene. The CDR3 is 15 residues long. The V segment lost 1 base and the J segment 7 bases; nucleotides outside the gene matches: 9. This sample stems from a study of T cell clones after liver transplantation. The method was immunoSEQ multiplex PCR; TCRdb's version includes in-frame clones alone and lacks a portion of them. The repertoire holds about 12,000 clones, with around 74% as singletons. Sorting of unstimulated PBMCs yielded separate CD3+CD4+ and CD3+CD8+ fractions. Findings and caveats of the study: Post-transplant time points were not standardized, so conclusions are preliminary.

Sequenced here: CD8+ T cells from blood, sampled at the 22-month timepoint. The receptor comes from a human patient who received a liver transplant. The graft donor may account for some of the T cells. This rearrangement joins TRBV9 to TRBJ1-1; TRBD1 matches at 8 bases. The CDR3 sequence is CASSVWTGNVGEAFF. CDR3 sequence (DNA): TGTGCCAGCAGCGTATGGACAGGGAACGTGGGTGAAGCTTTCTTT.